This T cell receptor (beta chain) was identified during a study of post-analysis software for immune sequencing data. Overall study findings and caveats: There was significantly lower normalized Chao1 diversity in multiple sclerosis patients than in controls. TRBV segments more frequent in patients than in controls numbered about five and included TRBV5-6, TRBV5-1 and TRBV20-1.

The TCR beta cDNA libraries contained unique molecular identifiers. TCRdb used MiXCR to reprocess the PCR reads, holding one entry per CDR3 protein. The table has under 200,000 distinct CDR3 sequences, approximately 29% seen once; the top ten hold 3% to 3.5%. This clonotype was counted ten times or more. Its cognate antigen is unknown. The length of the CDR3 is 11 residues. CDR1 is SGHRS, CDR2 YFSETQ, per germline. The V end lost 2 bases, the J end lost 7 bases, and 4 bases lay between the germline ends. This chain uses TRBV5-1 with TRBJ2-1; D is unclear. The source is a girl between 2 and 17 years old with multiple sclerosis. The sample consisted of blood. The CDR3 spells CASSFLNEQFF. In DNA form, the CDR3 reads TGCGCCAGCAGCTTTCTGAATGAGCAGTTCTTC.